A single sample is the source of the 19 T cell receptor beta chains below, sequenced in a study of regulatory T cells in long-lasting Graves disease. Noted time point: newly diagnosed GD, antithyroid drugs for less than 3 months. With RNA extracted from PBMCs as input, the TCR library was made. Building of the TCR beta libraries involved iRepertoire HTBI primers and Arm-PCR of CDR3 regions. TCRdb processed the multiplex PCR reads anew with MiXCR; each CDR3 protein has one entry. The data show around 420,000 distinct CDR3 sequences, around 16% seen once. Specimen: peripheral blood mononuclear cells (PBMCs), collected at new diagnosis, from a patient treated with antithyroid drugs. The receptors shown here come from a female donor with Graves disease.

This clonotype was seen ten or more times. The J gene is TRBJ2-1, the V gene TRBV3-1, with 8 bases lining up with TRBD1. Germline lookup yields CDR1 LGHDT and CDR2 YNNKEL (reference sequence). This CDR3 contains 15 residues. V was pared by 0 bases and J by 7 bases, with 5 bases of the junction left unmatched. The CDR3 nucleotides are TGTGCCAGCAGCCAAGACTGGACAGGGTTGAATGAGCAGTTCTTC. Residues: CASSQDWTGLNEQFF.

On this clonotype: With a much larger clone just one base away, this may be a read error. The V gene is TRBV7-3, the J gene TRBJ2-1, with a weak D call TRBD2 (7 bases). Germline CDR1 SGHTA, CDR2 FQGTGA. The CDR3 extends over 12 amino acids. V was cut by 5 bases and J by 15 bases, with 17 bases left in between. CDR3 sequence reads: CASSPGSAGAFF. Here the CDR3 DNA reads TGTGCCAGCAGCCCTGGGTCGGCGGGGGCGTTCTTC.

This clonotype was seen ten or more times. This chain links TRBV12-3 or TRBV12-4 with TRBJ2-2, with 11 bases fitting TRBD1. The CDR3 totals 15 residues. V lost 3 bases and J lost 7; bases outside the gene matches: 4. CDR3 sequence: CASSFWDRGDGELFF. CDR3 nucleotides: TGTGCCAGCAGTTTTTGGGACAGGGGGGACGGGGAGCTGTTTTTT.

This clonotype was counted ten times or more. CDR3 bases: TGTGCCAGCAGAACCTGGGACAGCTCCTATGGCTACACCTTC. Its protein is CASRTWDSSYGYTF. The chain recombines TRBV12-3 or TRBV12-4 with TRBJ1-2; TRBD1 aligns across 7 bases. V trimming: 6 bases; J trimming: 4 bases; junction bases outside the gene matches: 8. The CDR3 contains 14 residues.

Note on this clonotype: This may come from a read error, since a much larger clone is one base off. The chain is built from TRBV6-1 and TRBJ1-5; no clear D. CDR1 is MNHNS, CDR2 SASEGT, per germline. This CDR3 region has 14 residues. The CDR3 is CASSLIGENQSQHF. The CDR3 bases are TGTGCCAGCAGTCTCATCGGGGAAAATCAGTCCCAGCATTTT.

This clonotype was picked up a small number of times. A much larger clone is a single base away; this may be a read error. CDR3 protein: CASGEDRYTYNSPLHF. The DNA for the CDR3 is TGTGCCAGCGGTGAGGACAGATACACCTATAATTCACCCCTCCACTTT. The rearrangement uses TRBV2 and TRBJ1-6, with a possible D match to TRBD1 (6 bases). Germline lookup yields CDR1 SNHLY and CDR2 FYNNEI. The CDR3 length is 16 residues.

This clonotype was counted many times. The chain recombines TRBV6-5 with TRBJ2-2; either TRBD1 or TRBD2 may fit D (6 bases each). Trimming removed 4 bases at V and 3 bases at J, with 21 bases between. CDR3 length: 18 amino acids. Germline assignment: CDR1 MNHEY and CDR2 SVGAGI. CDR3 residues: CASSFDPEEGGYTGELFF. The CDR3, as DNA: TGTGCCAGCAGTTTTGACCCAGAGGAGGGGGGTTACACCGGGGAGCTGTTTTTT.

The chain recombines TRBV6-5 with TRBJ2-7, with D perhaps matching TRBD2 (6 bases). The CDR3 loop spans 14 amino acids. CDR1 and CDR2 from the germline V gene are MNHEY and SVGAGI. V lost 0 bases, J lost 1 base, and 7 bases lay in between. CDR3 bases: TGTGCCAGCAGTTACTCGGGACTGTCCTACGAGCAGTACTTC. Protein sequence: CASSYSGLSYEQYF.

This clonotype was counted at least ten times. The rearrangement links TRBV2 to TRBJ1-5, with D unclear. The CDR3 has 14 residues. V lost 5 bases and J lost 2, with 10 bases in between. Germline CDR1 reads SNHLY; CDR2 reads FYNNEI. The CDR3 here is CASSQTRGNQPQHF. The DNA for the CDR3 is TGTGCCAGCAGTCAAACTCGGGGCAATCAGCCCCAGCATTTT.

There are many counts of this clonotype. The genes are TRBV27 and TRBJ2-3; tentative D call: TRBD2 (6 bases). The CDR3 has 14 residues. V was trimmed by 6 bases and J by 1 base, leaving 11 bases between them. Per germline, CDR1 MNHEY and CDR2 SMNVEV (reference sequence). For the CDR3, the DNA is TGTGCCAGCAGCCGAACGGGGGGCACAGATACGCAGTATTTT. This gives the protein CASSRTGGTDTQYF.

There are many counts of this clonotype. The chain carries TRBV2 and TRBJ1-6, with 8 positions matching TRBD1. Unmatched junction bases numbered 8, after V lost 9 bases and J lost 7 bases. The CDR3 consists of 14 residues. Germline-derived CDR1 and CDR2 are SNHLY and FYNNEI. The CDR3 DNA is TGTGCCAGAGGGGGTACAGGGGGGAATTCACCCCTCCACTTT. Its protein product is CARGGTGGNSPLHF.

In its sample, this clonotype was seen many times. The chain joins TRBV6-5 to TRBJ1-4; D remains ambiguous. Trimming took 3 bases from V and 0 from J, leaving 14 bases between them. In germline, CDR1 is MNHEY, CDR2 SVGAGI. This CDR3 is 17 amino acids long. CDR3 sequence (DNA): TGTGCCAGCAGTTATTCGGTTGGGTCAGCAACTAATGAAAAACTGTTTTTT. Its protein product is CASSYSVGSATNEKLFF.

This clonotype appeared many times. This chain connects TRBV6-2 or TRBV6-3 to TRBJ2-7; no clear D gene. The V gene's germline CDR1 is MNHEY and CDR2 SVGEGT. There are 13 residues in the CDR3. The V end was cut by 2 bases, the J end by 1 base, with 6 bases between. The CDR3 region has the DNA TGTGCCAGCAGTTACCGGATTTCCTACGAGCAGTACTTC. Its translation is CASSYRISYEQYF.

This clonotype was seen repeatedly, ten times or more. The chain links TRBV20-1 to TRBJ2-7; TRBD1 aligns across 10 bases. Trimming at V came to 2 bases and at J to 1 base, leaving 5 bases not matched to a gene. CDR1 and CDR2 from the germline V gene are DFQATT and SNEGSKA (reference sequence). The CDR3 is 15 residues long. The DNA for the CDR3 is TGCAGTGCTAGAAATCGACAGGGGGCTTCCTACGAGCAGTACTTC. The encoded protein is CSARNRQGASYEQYF.

Notes on this clonotype: At one end, the junction sequence differs from germline, possibly due to a read error. The J gene is TRBJ2-3, the V gene TRBV12-3 or TRBV12-4, with 10 nucleotides matching TRBD2. CDR3 length: 16 amino acids. The CDR3 DNA reads as TGTGTCAGCACCCCCTTGACTAGCGGGAGCACAGATACGCAGTATTTT. Translating it yields CVSTPLTSGSTDTQYF.

This chain uses TRBV7-3 with TRBJ2-7; TRBD2 might be the D (6 bases). Germline V gene data show CDR1 as SGHTA and CDR2 as FQGTGA. V was pared by 5 bases and J by 4 bases, with 27 bases between. This CDR3 spans 18 amino acids. The CDR3 DNA reads TGTGCCAGCAGCCTCGCCCACGCCTTCTTAGCGGAGGGGTACGAGCAGTACTTC. Translated: CASSLAHAFLAEGYEQYF. The whole variable domain, filled in from reference TRBV7-3 and TRBJ2-7, reads GAGVSQTPSNKVTEKGKYVELRCDPISGHTALYWYRQSLGQGPEFLIYFQGTGAADDSGLPNDRFFAVRPEGSVSTLKIQRTERGDSAVYLCASSLAHAFLAEGYEQYFGPGTRLTVT.

J is TRBJ1-5 and V is TRBV24-1; no firm D call. The CDR3 contains 11 residues. Trimming shortened V by 10 bases and J by 4 bases, and 7 bases separated the two germline ends. In germline, CDR1 is KGHDR, CDR2 SFDVKD. The CDR3 is CATGRNQPQHF. In DNA, the CDR3 is TGTGCCACGGGGAGAAATCAGCCCCAGCATTTT.

This clonotype was observed many times. This chain's CDR3 is CASSTYRASTDTQYF. Written as DNA, the CDR3 is TGTGCCAGCAGTACCTACAGGGCCAGCACAGATACGCAGTATTTT. V usage is TRBV27 and J usage is TRBJ2-3; D may be TRBD1 (6 bases). The CDR3 runs 15 residues. Deletions cut 5 bases from V and 0 bases from J, with 12 bases between. Germline V gives CDR1 MNHEY, CDR2 SMNVEV (reference sequence).

There are many counts of this clonotype. The rearrangement links TRBV6-1 to TRBJ2-5; D unresolved. The V gene's germline CDR1 is MNHNS and CDR2 SASEGT. The CDR3 spans 14 residues. Trimming cost V 7 bases and J 3 bases, with 15 bases left between them. CDR3 in amino acids: CASMYSLGEETQYF. CDR3 sequence (DNA): TGTGCCAGCATGTACAGTCTTGGAGAAGAGACCCAGTACTTC.